A selection of T cell receptor beta chains follows, all from one sample in a study of blood T cell repertoires in COVID-19. This table comes from immunoSEQ multiplex PCR, and its TCRdb copy is limited to in-frame clones, with some not included. The sample contains roughly 140,000 clones, approximately 88% of which appear only once. Sequenced sample: peripheral blood. The receptors here all came from a man between 65 and 85 years old with acute or convalescent COVID-19. The CDR3 runs from the conserved cysteine through the conserved F or W. Fields, in order: CDR3 protein, CDR3 DNA, J gene, CDR3 length, clone size, D gene, V gene. The D gene is left open where the match is weak. The size entry is marked missing in some rows and otherwise reads once, few, many or a size class.

CASSQPGQGGYEQYF | TGCGCCAGCAGCCAACCGGGACAGGGCGGCTACGAGCAGTACTTC | TRBJ2-7 | 15 | . | TRBD1 | TRBV5-1
CASSQEPRYSNQPQHF | TGCGCCAGCAGCCAAGAACCCCGGTATAGCAATCAGCCCCAGCATTTT | TRBJ1-5 | 16 | . | . | TRBV4-1
CASSFRHREETQYF | TGTGCCAGCAGCTTTCGACACAGGGAAGAGACCCAGTACTTC | TRBJ2-5 | 14 | once | . | TRBV5-4
CATSRDSQGAGGYTF | TGTGCCACCAGCAGAGATTCTCAGGGGGCCGGGGGCTACACCTTC | TRBJ1-2 | 15 | . | TRBD1 | TRBV15
CASSLAGGPYEQYF | TGTGCCAGCAGTTTAGCGGGAGGGCCCTACGAGCAGTACTTC | TRBJ2-7 | 14 | few | TRBD2 | TRBV28
CASAQGEYGANVLTF | TGTGCTAGTGCCCAGGGGGAGTATGGGGCCAACGTCCTGACTTTC | TRBJ2-6 | 15 | . | TRBD1 | TRBV12-5
CASSLDQQGYSPLHF | TGTGCCAGCAGCTTAGACCAACAGGGGTATTCACCCCTCCACTTT | TRBJ1-6 | 15 | . | TRBD1 | TRBV11-2
CASSLGPRTEAFF | TGTGCCAGCAGCTTGGGGCCTAGAACTGAAGCTTTCTTT | TRBJ1-1 | 13 | once | . | TRBV5-5
CASSQGTSGRPFF | TGTGCCAGCAGCCAAGGGACTAGCGGGAGGCCGTTCTTC | TRBJ2-1 | 13 | . | TRBD2 | TRBV3-1/TRBV3-2
CASSLSSSTDTQYF | TGTGCCAGCAGTTTATCGTCCTCCACAGATACGCAGTATTTT | TRBJ2-3 | 14 | . | . | TRBV27
CASSLDSLVGLSYGYTF | TGTGCCAGCAGTTTGGACTCTTTAGTGGGCCTGTCCTATGGCTACACCTTC | TRBJ1-2 | 17 | . | . | TRBV5-4
CASSPGEGVHTEAFF | TGTGCCAGTAGTCCTGGTGAGGGGGTACACACTGAAGCTTTCTTT | TRBJ1-1 | 15 | . | . | TRBV19
CAISESRGPANTGELFF | TGTGCCATCAGTGAGTCTAGGGGGCCTGCGAACACCGGGGAGCTGTTTTTT | TRBJ2-2 | 17 | . | TRBD1 | TRBV10-3
CASSLGLADSTDTQYF | TGCGCCAGCAGCCTCGGACTAGCGGACTCCACAGATACGCAGTATTTT | TRBJ2-3 | 16 | few | TRBD2 | TRBV5-1
CASSQPALPGDEQYF | TGTGCCAGCAGCCAACCGGCGCTCCCCGGGGACGAGCAGTACTTC | TRBJ2-7 | 15 | . | . | TRBV14
CASSPSGRNSPLHF | TGTGCCAGCAGCCCCTCGGGTCGGAATTCACCCCTCCACTTT | TRBJ1-6 | 14 | . | . | TRBV7-2
CASSEVMGANQPQHF | TGTGCCAGCAGCGAAGTCATGGGGGCGAATCAGCCCCAGCATTTT | TRBJ1-5 | 15 | . | . | TRBV4-2
CASSLQGAGNTEAFF | TGCGCCAGCAGCCTTCAGGGGGCCGGGAACACTGAAGCTTTCTTT | TRBJ1-1 | 15 | . | TRBD1 | TRBV5-1
CAWSLQVAGEAFF | TGTGCCTGGAGTTTGCAGGTAGCGGGTGAAGCTTTCTTT | TRBJ1-1 | 13 | . | . | TRBV30
CASSTPLGGGAYNEQFF | TGTGCCAGTAGTACCCCGTTGGGCGGGGGGGCCTACAATGAGCAGTTCTTC | TRBJ2-1 | 17 | . | TRBD2 | TRBV19
CASTLQGPSGYTF | TGTGCCAGCACCCTTCAGGGCCCCAGTGGCTACACCTTC | TRBJ1-2 | 13 | . | . | TRBV2
CASSLLGGGNQPQHF | TGTGCCAGCAGTTTACTAGGTGGAGGCAATCAGCCCCAGCATTTT | TRBJ1-5 | 15 | . | . | TRBV27
CASRGWKAGSGTQYF | TGTGCCAGCAGGGGTTGGAAAGCGGGGTCGGGTACGCAGTATTTT | TRBJ2-3 | 15 | . | TRBD2 | TRBV6-5
CSVERGRTEAFF | TGCAGCGTTGAAAGGGGCAGGACTGAAGCTTTCTTT | TRBJ1-1 | 12 | . | . | TRBV29-1
CASSPLEGRGYGYTF | TGTGCCAGCTCACCTCTCGAGGGGAGGGGCTATGGCTACACCTTC | TRBJ1-2 | 15 | . | . | TRBV18
CASRQWGRVYGYTF | TGTGCCAGCCGCCAATGGGGGCGAGTTTATGGCTACACCTTC | TRBJ1-2 | 14 | few | . | TRBV7-2
CASSQREGGTGELFF | TGTGCCAGCAGCCAGAGGGAGGGAGGCACCGGGGAGCTGTTTTTT | TRBJ2-2 | 15 | . | TRBD2 | TRBV9
CASSIGRTVAKNIQYF | TGTGCCAGTAGTATAGGGAGGACGGTAGCCAAAAACATTCAGTACTTC | TRBJ2-4 | 16 | . | . | TRBV19
CASSLGRAGDWGEAFF | TGTGCCAGCAGCTTAGGTCGTGCGGGGGATTGGGGTGAAGCTTTCTTT | TRBJ1-1 | 16 | few | . | TRBV7-9
CASNPPNNNTGELFF | TGTGCCAGCAACCCCCCCAACAACAACACCGGGGAGCTGTTTTTT | TRBJ2-2 | 15 | . | . | TRBV5-6
CASSDRTYEQYF | TGTGCCAGTTCCGACAGGACCTACGAGCAGTACTTC | TRBJ2-7 | 12 | . | . | TRBV27
CASKSPGGLLYEQYF | TGTGCCAGCAAGTCGCCAGGGGGACTCCTCTACGAGCAGTACTTC | TRBJ2-7 | 15 | . | . | TRBV28
CASSRETNYGYTF | TGTGCCAGCAGCCGCGAGACTAACTATGGCTACACCTTC | TRBJ1-2 | 13 | . | . | TRBV7-6
CASSSVYNEQFF | TGTGCCAGCAGTTCCGTATACAATGAGCAGTTCTTC | TRBJ2-1 | 12 | . | . | TRBV6-5
CASSQEGPYGYTF | TGTGCCAGCAGCCAAGAGGGGCCGTATGGCTACACCTTC | TRBJ1-2 | 13 | few | . | TRBV3-1/TRBV3-2
CASSTFGTVYNEQFF | TGTGCCAGCAGTACTTTCGGGACAGTCTACAATGAGCAGTTCTTC | TRBJ2-1 | 15 | . | TRBD1 | TRBV28
CASSLIHFSYNSPLHF | TGTGCCAGCAGCTTGATCCACTTCTCCTATAATTCACCCCTCCACTTT | TRBJ1-6 | 16 | . | . | TRBV5-4
CAISERTGAEVGYTF | TGTGCCATCAGTGAGCGGACAGGGGCAGAGGTTGGCTACACCTTC | TRBJ1-2 | 15 | . | TRBD1 | TRBV10-3
CATRGNRGDQETQYF | TGTGCCACCAGGGGGAACAGGGGGGACCAAGAGACCCAGTACTTC | TRBJ2-5 | 15 | . | TRBD1 | TRBV24-1
CASSGGVSQPQHF | TGTGCCAGCAGCGGGGGGGTCTCTCAGCCCCAGCATTTT | TRBJ1-5 | 13 | . | . | TRBV9
CASSLLQGAEALHF | TGCGCCAGCAGCTTATTACAGGGAGCGGAGGCCCTCCACTTT | TRBJ1-6 | 14 | . | . | TRBV5-1
CASLAEPYNEQFF | TGCGCCAGCTTGGCGGAACCCTACAATGAGCAGTTCTTC | TRBJ2-1 | 13 | . | . | TRBV10-2
CSATDRDSYSNQPQHF | TGCAGTGCTACTGACCGGGACAGCTATAGCAATCAGCCCCAGCATTTT | TRBJ1-5 | 16 | . | TRBD1 | TRBV20-1
CASSEGPGQGNTEAFF | TGTGCCAGCAGTGAAGGACCGGGACAGGGAAACACTGAAGCTTTCTTT | TRBJ1-1 | 16 | . | TRBD1 | TRBV6-1
CSASQGSIQYF | TGCAGTGCTTCTCAGGGGTCCATTCAGTACTTC | TRBJ2-4 | 11 | . | . | TRBV20-1
CAISERGTGDPSKNIQYF | TGTGCCATCAGTGAAAGGGGGACAGGGGACCCCTCAAAAAACATTCAGTACTTC | TRBJ2-4 | 18 | . | TRBD1 | TRBV10-3
CASSQEYAGRRGTNEKLFF | TGCGCCAGCAGCCAAGAGTACGCAGGCCGTAGGGGGACTAATGAAAAACTGTTTTTT | TRBJ1-4 | 19 | . | . | TRBV4-1
CASSQDTGGYEQYF | TGTGCCAGCAGCCAAGACACAGGGGGGTACGAGCAGTACTTC | TRBJ2-7 | 14 | . | TRBD1 | TRBV3-1/TRBV3-2
CASRGDEQFF | TGCGCCAGCAGGGGAGATGAGCAGTTCTTC | TRBJ2-1 | 10 | . | . | TRBV5-1
CAWMGQAITNEKLFF | TGTGCCTGGATGGGACAGGCGATAACTAATGAAAAACTGTTTTTT | TRBJ1-4 | 15 | few | TRBD1 | TRBV30
CASSPPLAAQETQYF | TGTGCCAGCAGCCCACCACTAGCAGCCCAAGAGACCCAGTACTTC | TRBJ2-5 | 15 | . | . | TRBV28
CASSPGQTLWQYF | TGTGCCAGCAGTCCGGGACAGACATTGTGGCAGTACTTC | TRBJ2-7 | 13 | once | TRBD1 | TRBV28
CASKSLAAYNSPLHF | TGTGCCAGCAAAAGCCTTGCCGCCTATAATTCACCCCTCCACTTT | TRBJ1-6 | 15 | once | . | TRBV2
CSAASPGADTQYF | TGCAGCGCCGCGAGCCCGGGGGCAGATACGCAGTATTTT | TRBJ2-3 | 13 | . | . | TRBV29-1
CASSKGRQGVETQYF | TGTGCCAGTAGTAAAGGGAGACAGGGGGTGGAGACCCAGTACTTC | TRBJ2-5 | 15 | . | TRBD1 | TRBV19